The clone carrying this T cell receptor beta chain was seen repeatedly, ten times or more. What it binds is unknown. This sample's time point: patch test 1, 2 weeks after DPC sensitization. Treatment denoted: therapeutic diphenylcyclopropenone sensitization with weekly scalp DPC. Samples of blood were obtained prior to the application of each patch test. V shed 1 base and J 7 bases; nucleotides not matched to a gene: 8. Germline V gene data show CDR1 as LGHNA and CDR2 as YSLEER. The CDR3 is 16 residues long. This sample was taken from a study of human T cells and chemical hapten exposure. The wider study: Donors were sensitized with 2% DPC on the upper inner arm. Diphenylcyclopropenone was applied weekly to patients' scalps across the roughly 23-week study. Study observations and caveats: In the PT1 data, expanded TCR counts showed a positive correlation with patch test score.

TCRdb re-called the RACE reads through MiXCR, storing one row per CDR3 protein. The sample lists some 110,000 distinct CDR3 sequences, 9.5% to 13% occurring once. The sample consisted of whole blood, taken in connection with sensitization to the hapten diphenylcyclopropenone (DPC). This TCR came from a woman between 45 and 65 years old with alopecia areata. Some clones in this sample may be carry-over from other donors' samples. The rearrangement links TRBV4-3 to TRBJ1-5; 9 positions match TRBD1. CDR3 region: CASSQGYRGLGQPQHF. DNA for the CDR3: TGCGCCAGCAGCCAAGGCTACAGGGGGCTCGGGCAGCCCCAGCATTTT.